The 22 T cell receptor beta chains below all came from one sample that was sequenced in a study of CD8 T cells in ankylosing spondylitis. TCRdb recomputed calls from the 5' RACE reads with MiXCR, one row per CDR3 protein. The sample includes more than 30,000 distinct CDR3 sequences, under 15% of them seen just once. The sequenced sample was synovial fluid, either unsorted or a sorted T cell fraction (not recorded which). The receptors were sampled from a male donor with ankylosing spondylitis.

This clonotype was seen many times. The chain joins TRBV13 to TRBJ1-1; 7 nucleotides match TRBD1. CDR1 and CDR2 (germline): PRHDT, FYEKMQ (reference sequence). This CDR3 region has 16 residues. V lost 5 bases to trimming and J lost 0 bases; unmatched junction nucleotides: 9. CDR3 region: CASSIRTGRMNTEAFF. In DNA form, the CDR3 reads TGTGCCAGCAGCATCCGGACAGGTAGGATGAACACTGAAGCTTTCTTT.

The genes are TRBV9 and TRBJ2-2; D gene uncertain. Germline V CDR1 and CDR2: SGDLS, YYNGEE. The CDR3 is 14 residues long. Trimming stripped 4 bases from V and 0 bases from J, with 7 bases between. CDR3 nucleotide sequence: TGTGCCAGCAGCTGGGCGTCGAACACCGGGGAGCTGTTTTTT. Translated, it gives CASSWASNTGELFF.

The rearrangement links TRBV4-1 to TRBJ2-7; D is possibly TRBD1 or TRBD2 (5 bases each). Germline V gene sequence: CDR1 MGHRA, CDR2 YSYEKL. The CDR3 contains 16 residues. V lost 0 bases and J 5 bases, leaving 17 bases between the germline ends. The CDR3 sequence is CASSQDQGREKNEQYF. The CDR3 DNA follows: TGCGCCAGCAGCCAAGATCAAGGCAGGGAGAAGAACGAGCAGTACTTC.

This clonotype was counted many times. The gene calls are TRBV5-1 and TRBJ2-7; TRBD1 is a possible D gene (5 bases). Germline lookup yields CDR1 SGHRS and CDR2 YFSETQ. The length of the CDR3 is 13 residues. V dropped 4 bases and J dropped 3 bases, with 11 bases sitting between them. The CDR3 coding sequence is TGCGCCAGCAGCCAAGGGGCGATCTACGAGCAGTACTTC. The encoded protein is CASSQGAIYEQYF.

This clonotype came up many times. J is TRBJ2-2 and V is TRBV9, with D unclear. The CDR3 sequence is 15 residues long. Germline CDR1 is SGDLS and CDR2 is YYNGEE. V lost 0 bases and J 0 bases, leaving 6 bases between the germline ends. CDR3 loop: CASSVGTANTGELFF. The CDR3 DNA is TGTGCCAGCAGCGTAGGAACAGCGAACACCGGGGAGCTGTTTTTT.

This chain joins TRBV3-1 and TRBJ1-3; maybe TRBD1 (6 bases). The germline V gene has CDR1 LGHDT and CDR2 YNNKEL (reference sequence). This CDR3 is 14 amino acids long. Trimming removed 4 bases at V and 8 bases at J, with 15 bases between. CDR3 coding DNA: TGTGCCAGCAGCCCCAGGGACACAGCGGACACCATATATTTT. Protein sequence: CASSPRDTADTIYF.

This clonotype was recorded at least ten times. This chain joins TRBV29-1 and TRBJ1-1; D perhaps matches TRBD1 (5 bases). Germline CDR1 SQVTM, CDR2 ANQGSEA. The V gene lost 5 bases and the J gene lost 8 bases, with 18 bases spanning the gap. This CDR3 region has 13 residues. CDR3 nucleotides: TGCAGCGTTCTGCTGGGGCCATCCCTGGAAGCTTTCTTT. Its protein is CSVLLGPSLEAFF.

CDR3 loop: CSARGSSGRESEQFF. The CDR3 nucleotides are TGCAGTGCTAGAGGATCTAGCGGGAGGGAGTCTGAGCAGTTCTTC. The chain uses TRBV20-1 and TRBJ2-1; 12 bases map to TRBD2. Germline V gives CDR1 DFQATT, CDR2 SNEGSKA (reference sequence). Trimming took 1 base from V and 9 from J; bases not matched to a gene: 7. The CDR3 sequence is 15 residues long.

This clonotype appeared many times. V usage is TRBV24-1 and J usage is TRBJ2-2; D unclear. Trimming shortened V by 10 bases and J by 3 bases, and 14 bases separated the two germline ends. There are 14 residues in the CDR3. Per germline, CDR1 KGHDR and CDR2 SFDVKD. The CDR3 DNA sequence: TGTGCCACTACATCTGAGGCCGACACCGGGGAGCTGTTTTTT. Amino acid sequence: CATTSEADTGELFF.

CDR3 protein: CSVIHHRLSTYEQYF. CDR3 DNA sequence: TGCAGCGTTATCCATCATCGGCTCAGTACCTACGAGCAGTACTTC. The chain uses TRBV29-1 and TRBJ2-7; unclear D gene. CDR1 is SQVTM and CDR2 is ANQGSEA in the germline V gene. The length of the CDR3 is 15 residues. Trimming shortened V by 5 bases and J by 2 bases, and 19 bases separated the two germline ends.

The chain employs TRBV6-2 or TRBV6-3 and TRBJ2-3; D possibly corresponds to TRBD2 (5 bases). V was pared by 5 bases and J by 0 bases, with 9 bases between. Germline assignment: CDR1 MNHEY and CDR2 SVGEGT. The CDR3 extends over 14 amino acids. In DNA, the CDR3 is TGTGCCAGCAGTGCGAGGGAGAGCACAGATACGCAGTATTTT. It specifies CASSARESTDTQYF.

In this sample, this clonotype turned up a few times. V gene TRBV27 combines with J gene TRBJ2-1, with 7 bases identical to TRBD2. The junction had 8 bases not matched to a gene; V was cut back by 3 bases and J by 6 bases. Germline CDR1 reads MNHEY; CDR2 reads SMNVEV (reference sequence). This CDR3 has 15 amino acids. For the CDR3, the DNA is TGTGCCAGCAGTTTTAGCGCGGGAGTGCTCAATGAGCAGTTCTTC. It codes for CASSFSAGVLNEQFF.

This clonotype was recorded at least ten times. CDR3 residues: CAISEDRLEYSGNTIYF. Written as DNA, the CDR3 is TGTGCCATCAGTGAGGACAGGTTAGAGTACTCTGGAAACACCATATATTTT. The gene calls are TRBV10-3 and TRBJ1-3; TRBD1 might be the D (6 bases). The V gene's germline CDR1 is ENHRY and CDR2 SYGVKD. Trimming pared 2 bases from V and 0 bases from J, leaving 14 bases between. The CDR3 is made up of 17 amino acids.

The chain joins TRBV19 to TRBJ2-3; TRBD2 is a possible D gene (7 bases). This CDR3 contains 16 residues. Trimming removed 5 bases from V and 0 bases from J, with 15 bases in between. Germline lookup yields CDR1 LNHDA and CDR2 SQIVND (reference sequence). In DNA, the CDR3 is TGTGCCAGTAGTTCCCGGGGAGGGACAAGCACAGATACGCAGTATTTT. This encodes CASSSRGGTSTDTQYF.

This clonotype was seen only a few times. The chain employs TRBV10-2 and TRBJ2-7; no clear D. Germline CDR1 and CDR2: WSHSY and SAAADI. CDR3 length: 14 residues. V lost 6 bases and J 7 bases, leaving 19 bases between the germline ends. CDR3: CASSLSSQVDEQYF. The CDR3 DNA reads as TGCGCCAGCAGCCTTTCGAGCCAGGTGGATGAGCAGTACTTC.

This clonotype was detected many times. V usage is TRBV19 and J usage is TRBJ1-5, with D perhaps matching TRBD1 (5 bases). There are 15 residues in the CDR3. CDR1 and CDR2 (germline): LNHDA, SQIVND (reference sequence). Trimming took off 3 bases at V and 1 base at J, with 10 bases between the two ends. In DNA form, the CDR3 reads TGTGCCAGTAGTATTTGGGGGACCAGCAATCAGCCCCAGCATTTT. The encoded protein is CASSIWGTSNQPQHF.

This clonotype showed up just a few times. The chain links TRBV6-1 to TRBJ2-1; 11 bases agree with TRBD2. This CDR3 has 15 amino acids. Germline V lookup: CDR1 MNHNS, CDR2 SASEGT. The V and J ends lost 8 bases and 5 bases, in that order; junction bases with no gene match: 8. CDR3 nucleotide sequence: TGTGCCAGCGAATGGGGACTAGCGGCTAACAATGAGCAGTTCTTC. It yields the protein CASEWGLAANNEQFF.

In this sample, this clonotype turned up a few times. V usage is TRBV13 and J usage is TRBJ2-1; 9 bases are a match to TRBD2. Unmatched junction bases numbered 16, after V lost 5 bases and J lost 8 bases. The CDR3 consists of 17 residues. Germline V gives CDR1 PRHDT, CDR2 FYEKMQ (reference sequence). The CDR3 DNA is TGTGCCAGCAGCCTCTCGATAGTAATAGCGGGAGCTGATGAGCAGTTCTTC. Its protein is CASSLSIVIAGADEQFF.

This chain uses TRBV7-8 with TRBJ2-1; D unresolved. The CDR3 extends over 16 amino acids. Trimming removed 3 bases from V and 4 bases from J, with 16 bases in between. CDR1 SGHVS and CDR2 FQNEAQ come from the germline V gene. The CDR3 here is CASSFVLGEPYNEQFF. CDR3 DNA sequence: TGTGCCAGCAGCTTTGTCTTAGGAGAACCTTACAATGAGCAGTTCTTC.

This clonotype showed up many times. This chain links TRBV2 with TRBJ1-1; no reliable D call. The CDR3 has 12 residues. Germline assignment: CDR1 SNHLY and CDR2 FYNNEI. The V and J ends lost 5 bases and 8 bases respectively, with 12 bases between them. DNA of the CDR3: TGTGCCAGCAGTACGAGACGACCAGAAGCTTTCTTT. Residues: CASSTRRPEAFF.

This clonotype was seen only a few times. The genes are TRBV28 and TRBJ2-7, with 11 bases that match TRBD2. CDR1 and CDR2 (germline): MDHEN, SYDVKM. Trimming took 1 base from V and 1 from J; bases not matched to a gene: 3. The CDR3 runs 16 residues. CDR3 in amino acids: CASSLYLAGGSYEQYF. The CDR3 region has the DNA TGTGCCAGCAGTTTATATTTAGCGGGAGGGTCCTACGAGCAGTACTTC.

This clonotype was found many times. An end of the junction differs from the germline gene, which may be a read error. This chain uses TRBV12-3 or TRBV12-4 with TRBJ2-2; a possible D gene is TRBD2 (5 bases). This CDR3 has 16 residues. CDR3 protein: CASSTRAVKNPGELFF. DNA of the CDR3: TGTGCCAGCAGTACGCGGGCGGTGAAGAACCCCGGGGAGCTGTTTTTT.